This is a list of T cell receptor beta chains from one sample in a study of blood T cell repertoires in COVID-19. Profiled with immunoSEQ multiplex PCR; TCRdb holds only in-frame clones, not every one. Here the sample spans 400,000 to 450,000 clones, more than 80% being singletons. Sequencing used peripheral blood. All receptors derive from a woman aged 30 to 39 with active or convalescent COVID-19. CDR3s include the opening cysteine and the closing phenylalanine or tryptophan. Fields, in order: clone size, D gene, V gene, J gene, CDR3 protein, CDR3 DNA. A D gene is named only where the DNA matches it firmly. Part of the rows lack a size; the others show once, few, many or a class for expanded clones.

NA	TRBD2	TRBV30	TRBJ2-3	CAWRTHRFGTSGSEVWQYF	TGTGCCTGGAGAACCCACCGATTCGGGACTAGCGGGAGTGAAGTGTGGCAGTATTTT
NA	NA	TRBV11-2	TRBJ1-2	CASSLVSGSYGYTF	TGTGCCAGCAGCTTAGTCTCAGGGTCCTATGGCTACACCTTC
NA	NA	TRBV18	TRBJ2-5	CASSPQQEETQYF	TGTGCCAGCTCACCACAACAGGAAGAGACCCAGTACTTC
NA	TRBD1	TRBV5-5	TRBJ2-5	CASTYPRTGKETQYF	TGTGCCAGCACCTACCCTCGGACAGGGAAAGAGACCCAGTACTTC
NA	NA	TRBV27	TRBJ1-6	CASRLQGYNSPLHF	TGTGCCAGCAGGTTGCAGGGGTACAATTCACCCCTCCACTTT
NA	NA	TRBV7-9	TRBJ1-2	CASSTTGPGGYTF	TGTGCCAGCAGCACAACAGGGCCGGGGGGCTACACCTTC
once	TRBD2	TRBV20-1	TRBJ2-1	CSASILAGSYNEQFF	TGCAGTGCTAGTATTCTAGCGGGGTCCTACAATGAGCAGTTCTTC
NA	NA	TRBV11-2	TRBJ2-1	CASSFAESYNEQFF	TGTGCCAGCAGCTTTGCGGAGTCCTACAATGAGCAGTTCTTC
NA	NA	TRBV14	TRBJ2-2	CASSQEAGTNTGELFF	TGTGCCAGCAGCCAAGAAGCGGGCACGAACACCGGGGAGCTGTTTTTT
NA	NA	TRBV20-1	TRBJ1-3	CSVKQGNTIYF	TGCAGTGTTAAACAGGGAAACACCATATATTTT
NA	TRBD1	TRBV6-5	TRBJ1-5	CASSYGGTVGNQPQHF	TGTGCCAGCAGTTATGGAGGGACAGTAGGCAATCAGCCCCAGCATTTT
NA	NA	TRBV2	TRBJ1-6	CASLPGGWNSPLHF	TGTGCCAGCCTACCCGGGGGTTGGAATTCACCCCTCCACTTT
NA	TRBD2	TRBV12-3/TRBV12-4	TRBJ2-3	CASSLNSGGSQYF	TGTGCCAGCAGTCTAAACTCGGGGGGATCGCAGTATTTT
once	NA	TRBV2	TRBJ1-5	CASSGDSSNQPQHF	TGTGCCAGCAGTGGAGACAGTAGCAATCAGCCCCAGCATTTT
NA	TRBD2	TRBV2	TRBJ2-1	CASRREGLATSNEQFF	TGTGCCAGCAGAAGGGAGGGACTAGCGACTTCCAATGAGCAGTTCTTC
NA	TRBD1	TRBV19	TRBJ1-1	CASQPWGQPKTEAFF	TGTGCCAGCCAACCATGGGGACAGCCCAAGACTGAAGCTTTCTTT
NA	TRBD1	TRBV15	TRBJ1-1	CATSRDLLPGQINTEAFF	TGTGCCACCAGCAGAGATCTCCTCCCGGGACAGATTAACACTGAAGCTTTCTTT
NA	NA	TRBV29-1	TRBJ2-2	CSGRRIESGELFF	TGCAGCGGGAGGCGGATTGAGTCGGGGGAGCTGTTTTTT
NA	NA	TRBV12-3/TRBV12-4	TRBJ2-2	CASYILNTGELFF	TGTGCCAGCTATATCCTGAACACCGGGGAGCTGTTTTTT
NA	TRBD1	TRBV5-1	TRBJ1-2	CASRPGQDGGYTF	TGCGCCAGCAGACCGGGACAGGACGGCGGCTACACCTTC
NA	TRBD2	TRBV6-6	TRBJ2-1	CASSYSTSGKYNEQFF	TGTGCCAGCAGTTATTCGACTAGCGGGAAGTACAATGAGCAGTTCTTC
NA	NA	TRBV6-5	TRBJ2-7	CASSYNRDPVVEQYF	TGTGCCAGCAGTTACAACAGGGATCCTGTGGTCGAGCAGTACTTC
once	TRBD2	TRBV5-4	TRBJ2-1	CASSLDSGRASNEQFF	TGTGCCAGCAGCTTGGATAGCGGGAGGGCATCGAATGAGCAGTTCTTC
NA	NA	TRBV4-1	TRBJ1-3	CASSQTTRNTIYF	TGCGCCAGCAGCCAAACAACCCGAAACACCATATATTTT
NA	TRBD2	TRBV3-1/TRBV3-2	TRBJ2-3	CASSQAASGGTDTQYF	TGTGCCAGCAGCCAAGCCGCTAGCGGGGGGACAGATACGCAGTATTTT
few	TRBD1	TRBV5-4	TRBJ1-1	CASSRDRGAMNTEAFF	TGTGCCAGCAGCCGGGACAGGGGGGCCATGAACACTGAAGCTTTCTTT
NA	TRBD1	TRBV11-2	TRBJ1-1	CASSFMGTAEAFF	TGTGCCAGCAGCTTTATGGGGACAGCTGAAGCTTTCTTT